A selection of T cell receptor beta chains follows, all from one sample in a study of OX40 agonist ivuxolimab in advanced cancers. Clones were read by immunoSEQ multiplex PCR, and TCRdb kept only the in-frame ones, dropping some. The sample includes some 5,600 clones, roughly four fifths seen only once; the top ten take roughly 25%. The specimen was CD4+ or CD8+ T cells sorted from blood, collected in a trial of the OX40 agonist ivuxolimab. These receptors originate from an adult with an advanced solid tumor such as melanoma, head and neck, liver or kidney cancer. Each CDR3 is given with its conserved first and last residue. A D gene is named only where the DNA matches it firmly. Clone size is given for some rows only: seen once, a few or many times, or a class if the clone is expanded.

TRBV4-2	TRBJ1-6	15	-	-	TGTGCCAGCAGCCAAGATCACCGGAGGTCATCACCCCTCCACTTT	CASSQDHRRSSPLHF
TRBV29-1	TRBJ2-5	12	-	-	TGCAGCGTTCATCAGATGAAGGAGACCCAGTACTTC	CSVHQMKETQYF
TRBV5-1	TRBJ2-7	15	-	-	TGCGCCAGCAGCTTGGTGACAGCGTCGGACTCCGAGCAGTACTTC	CASSLVTASDSEQYF
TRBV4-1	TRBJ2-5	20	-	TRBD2	TGCGCCAGCAGCCGCGAAGGGACTAGCGGGGGGGCAACTCCTCAAGAGACCCAGTACTTC	CASSREGTSGGATPQETQYF
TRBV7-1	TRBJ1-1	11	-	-	TGTGCCAGCAGCTTAGTAAGTGAAGCTTTCTTT	CASSLVSEAFF
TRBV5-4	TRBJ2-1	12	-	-	TGTGCCAGCAGCTCTGGGGGGTATGAGCAGTTCTTC	CASSSGGYEQFF
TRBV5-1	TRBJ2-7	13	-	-	TGCGCCAGCAGCTTCGGGGGATCCTACGAGCAGTACTTC	CASSFGGSYEQYF
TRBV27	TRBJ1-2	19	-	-	TGTGCCAGCAGTTTCTTAAGGGGGGCAGGGAAGGCTGCTAACTATGGCTACACCTTC	CASSFLRGAGKAANYGYTF
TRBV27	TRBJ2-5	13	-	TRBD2	TGTGCCAGCAGTTTTTCGACAGGCGGGGGGCAGTACTTC	CASSFSTGGGQYF
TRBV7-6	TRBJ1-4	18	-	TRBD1	TGTGCCAGCAGCTTATACGGACAGGGGGCAACAACTAATGAAAAACTGTTTTTT	CASSLYGQGATTNEKLFF
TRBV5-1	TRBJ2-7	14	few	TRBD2	TGCGCCAGCAACACAGCGGGGGGGCCCCACGAGCAGTACTTC	CASNTAGGPHEQYF
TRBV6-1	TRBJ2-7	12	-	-	TGTGCCAGCAGCAGTATAGGCTCCGAGCAGTACTTC	CASSSIGSEQYF
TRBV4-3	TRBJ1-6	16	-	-	TGCGCCAGCAGCGCGTCACACAGGGTCGAGGTTTCACCCCTCCACTTT	CASSASHRVEVSPLHF
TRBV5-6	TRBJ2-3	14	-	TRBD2	TGTGCCAGCAGCTTCGGACTAGCGGGTCATACGCAGTATTTT	CASSFGLAGHTQYF
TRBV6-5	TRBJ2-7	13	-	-	TGTGCCAGCAGTTACATGAGCACCTACGAGCAGTACTTC	CASSYMSTYEQYF
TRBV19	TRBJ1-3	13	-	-	TGTGCCAGTAGTTTCCAGGGCGGAAACACCATATATTTT	CASSFQGGNTIYF